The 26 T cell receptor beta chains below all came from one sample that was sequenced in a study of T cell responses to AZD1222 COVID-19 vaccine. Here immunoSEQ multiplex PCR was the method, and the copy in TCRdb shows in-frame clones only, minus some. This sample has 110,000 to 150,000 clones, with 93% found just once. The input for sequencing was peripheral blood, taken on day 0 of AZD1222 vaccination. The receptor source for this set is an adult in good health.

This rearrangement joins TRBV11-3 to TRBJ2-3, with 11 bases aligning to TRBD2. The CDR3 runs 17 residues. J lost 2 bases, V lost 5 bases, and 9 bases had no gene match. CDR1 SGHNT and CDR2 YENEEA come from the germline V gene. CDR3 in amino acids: CASSPTKTSGDTDTQYF. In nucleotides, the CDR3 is TGTGCCAGCAGCCCCACCAAGACTAGCGGGGACACAGATACGCAGTATTTT.

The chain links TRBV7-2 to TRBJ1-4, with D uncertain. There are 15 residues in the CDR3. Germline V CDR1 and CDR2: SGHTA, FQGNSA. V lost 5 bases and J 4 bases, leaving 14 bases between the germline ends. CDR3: CASSTSPGVNEKLFF. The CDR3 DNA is TGTGCCAGCAGCACCTCCCCCGGGGTTAATGAAAAACTGTTTTTT.

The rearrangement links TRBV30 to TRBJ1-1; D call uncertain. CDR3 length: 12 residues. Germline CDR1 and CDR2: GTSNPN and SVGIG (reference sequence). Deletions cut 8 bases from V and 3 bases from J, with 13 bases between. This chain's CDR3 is CAGRGLHTEAFF. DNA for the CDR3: TGTGCCGGCCGAGGATTACACACTGAAGCTTTCTTT. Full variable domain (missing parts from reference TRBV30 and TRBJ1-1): SQTIHQWPATLVQPVGSPLSLECTVEGTSNPNLYWYRQAAGRGLQLLFYSVGIGQISSEVPQNLSASRPQDRQFILSSKKLLLSDSGFYLCAGRGLHTEAFFGQGTRLTVV.

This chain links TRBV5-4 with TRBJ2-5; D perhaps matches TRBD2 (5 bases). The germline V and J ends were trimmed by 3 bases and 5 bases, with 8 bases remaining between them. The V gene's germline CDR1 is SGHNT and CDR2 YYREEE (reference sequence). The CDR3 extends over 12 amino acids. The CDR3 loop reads CASSWGVETQYF. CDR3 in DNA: TGTGCCAGCAGCTGGGGAGTGGAGACCCAGTACTTC.

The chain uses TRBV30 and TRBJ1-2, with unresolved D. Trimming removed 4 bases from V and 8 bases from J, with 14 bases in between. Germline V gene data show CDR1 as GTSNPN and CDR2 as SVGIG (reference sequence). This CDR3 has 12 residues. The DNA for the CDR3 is TGTGCCTGGACCCAAGGGCCTTGGGGCTACACCTTC. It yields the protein CAWTQGPWGYTF.

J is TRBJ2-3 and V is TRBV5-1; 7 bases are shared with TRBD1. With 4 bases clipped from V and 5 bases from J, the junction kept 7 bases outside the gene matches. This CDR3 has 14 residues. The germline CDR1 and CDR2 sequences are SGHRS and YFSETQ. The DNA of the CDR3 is TGCGCCAGCAGCGAGACAGGGTATAGAGATACGCAGTATTTT. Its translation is CASSETGYRDTQYF.

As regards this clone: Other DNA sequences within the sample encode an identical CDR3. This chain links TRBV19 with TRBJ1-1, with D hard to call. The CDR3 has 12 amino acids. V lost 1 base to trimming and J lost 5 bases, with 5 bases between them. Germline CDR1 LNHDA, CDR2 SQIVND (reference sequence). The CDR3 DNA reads TGTGCCAGTAGTATAGGGAGTACTGAAGCTTTCTTT. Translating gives CASSIGSTEAFF.

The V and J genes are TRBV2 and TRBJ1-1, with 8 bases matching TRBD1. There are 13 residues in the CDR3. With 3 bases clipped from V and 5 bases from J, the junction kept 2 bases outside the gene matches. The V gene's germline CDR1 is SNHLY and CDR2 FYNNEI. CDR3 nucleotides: TGTGCCAGCAGTGACGACAGGGGAACTGAAGCTTTCTTT. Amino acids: CASSDDRGTEAFF.

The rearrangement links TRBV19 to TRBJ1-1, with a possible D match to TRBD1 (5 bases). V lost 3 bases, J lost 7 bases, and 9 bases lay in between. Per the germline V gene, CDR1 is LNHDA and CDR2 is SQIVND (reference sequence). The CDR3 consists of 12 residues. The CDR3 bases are TGTGCCAGTAGTATTCAGGGCGGTGAAGCTTTCTTT. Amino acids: CASSIQGGEAFF. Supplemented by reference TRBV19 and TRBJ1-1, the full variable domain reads DGGITQSPKYLFRKEGQNVTLSCEQNLNHDAMYWYRQDPGQGLRLIYYSQIVNDFQKGDIAEGYSVSREKKESFPLTVTSAQKNPTAFYLCASSIQGGEAFFGQGTRLTVV.

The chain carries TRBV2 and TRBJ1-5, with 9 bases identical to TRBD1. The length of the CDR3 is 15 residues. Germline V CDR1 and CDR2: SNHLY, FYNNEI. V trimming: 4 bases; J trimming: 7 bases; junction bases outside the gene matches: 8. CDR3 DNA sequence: TGTGCCAGCAGTGCACAGGGGGCAAGGGGGCAGCCCCAGCATTTT. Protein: CASSAQGARGQPQHF.

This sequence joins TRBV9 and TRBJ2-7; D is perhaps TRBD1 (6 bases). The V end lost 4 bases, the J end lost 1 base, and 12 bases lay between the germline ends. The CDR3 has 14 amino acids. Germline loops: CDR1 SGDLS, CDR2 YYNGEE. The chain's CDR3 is CASSQTGSSYEQYF. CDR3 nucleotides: TGTGCCAGCAGCCAGACAGGTTCATCCTACGAGCAGTACTTC.

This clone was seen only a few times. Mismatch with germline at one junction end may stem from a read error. In DNA, the CDR3 is TGTGCTAGCAGCCCCGGGACTAGCACAGATACGCAGTATTTT. It specifies CASSPGTSTDTQYF. V usage is TRBV7-7 and J usage is TRBJ2-3; D might be TRBD2 (6 bases). The CDR3 length is 14 residues. Germline-derived CDR1 and CDR2 are SSHAT and FNYEAQ (reference sequence).

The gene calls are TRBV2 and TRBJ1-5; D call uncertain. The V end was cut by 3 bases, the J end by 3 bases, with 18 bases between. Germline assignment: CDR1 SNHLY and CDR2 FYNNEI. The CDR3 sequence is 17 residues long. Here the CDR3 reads CASSDTDPKEDNQPQHF. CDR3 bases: TGTGCCAGCAGTGACACGGACCCAAAAGAAGACAATCAGCCCCAGCATTTT.

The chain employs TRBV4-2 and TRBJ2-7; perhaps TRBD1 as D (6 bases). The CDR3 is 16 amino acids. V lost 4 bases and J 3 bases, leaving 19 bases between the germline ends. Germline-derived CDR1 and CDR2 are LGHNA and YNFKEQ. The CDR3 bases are TGTGCCAGCAGCCGGACAGAGGGGGTAGATAGCTACGAGCAGTACTTC. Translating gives CASSRTEGVDSYEQYF.

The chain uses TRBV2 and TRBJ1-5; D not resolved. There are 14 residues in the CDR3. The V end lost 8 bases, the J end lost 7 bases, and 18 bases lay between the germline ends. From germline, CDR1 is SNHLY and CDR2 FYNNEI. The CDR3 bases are TGTGCCAGCCAAAAAATGGGCGGCGGGCAGCCCCAGCATTTT. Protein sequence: CASQKMGGGQPQHF.

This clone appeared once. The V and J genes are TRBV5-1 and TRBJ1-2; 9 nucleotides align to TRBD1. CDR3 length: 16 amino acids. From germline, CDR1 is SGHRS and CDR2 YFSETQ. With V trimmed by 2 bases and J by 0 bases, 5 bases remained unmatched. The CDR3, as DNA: TGCGCCAGCAGCTTACAGGGGGCGACACCTAACTATGGCTACACCTTC. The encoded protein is CASSLQGATPNYGYTF. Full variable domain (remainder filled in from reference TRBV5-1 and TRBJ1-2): KAGVTQTPRYLIKTRGQQVTLSCSPISGHRSVSWYQQTPGQGLQFLFEYFSETQRNKGNFPGRFSGRQFSNSRSEMNVSTLELGDSALYLCASSLQGATPNYGYTFGSGTRLTVV.

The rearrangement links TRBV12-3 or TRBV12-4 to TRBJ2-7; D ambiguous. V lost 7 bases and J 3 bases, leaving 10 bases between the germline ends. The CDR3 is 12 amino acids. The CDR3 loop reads CASTSNLYEQYF. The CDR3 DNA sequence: TGTGCCAGCACCTCCAACCTCTACGAGCAGTACTTC.

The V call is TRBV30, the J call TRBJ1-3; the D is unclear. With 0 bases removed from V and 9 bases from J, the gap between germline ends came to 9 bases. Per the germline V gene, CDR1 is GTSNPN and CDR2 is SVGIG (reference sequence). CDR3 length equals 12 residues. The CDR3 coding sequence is TGTGCCTGGAGTGTACAGCACCGCACCATATATTTT. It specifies CAWSVQHRTIYF.

In nucleotides, the CDR3 is TGTGCCAGCAGCCCGCGTGGTATCGGGGCCGGGGAGCTGTTTTTT. Protein: CASSPRGIGAGELFF. This chain links TRBV14 with TRBJ2-2; possible D gene TRBD2, 5 bases. The germline V and J ends were trimmed by 4 bases and 6 bases, with 15 bases remaining between them. CDR1 is SGHDN and CDR2 is FVKESK in the germline V gene. The CDR3 spans 15 residues.

CDR3 region: CASSLFGQYGYTF. The CDR3 nucleotides read TGTGCCAGCAGCTTATTCGGCCAGTATGGCTACACCTTC. The chain links TRBV7-2 to TRBJ1-2, with no clear D. Germline CDR1 reads SGHTA; CDR2 reads FQGNSA. Trimming removed 2 bases from V and 5 bases from J, with 9 bases in between. CDR3 length: 13 amino acids.

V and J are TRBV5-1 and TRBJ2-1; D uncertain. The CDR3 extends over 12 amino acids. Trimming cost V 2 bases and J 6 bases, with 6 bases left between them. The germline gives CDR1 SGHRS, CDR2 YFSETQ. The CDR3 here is CASSFPSNEQFF. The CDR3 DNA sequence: TGCGCCAGCAGCTTCCCTAGCAATGAGCAGTTCTTC.

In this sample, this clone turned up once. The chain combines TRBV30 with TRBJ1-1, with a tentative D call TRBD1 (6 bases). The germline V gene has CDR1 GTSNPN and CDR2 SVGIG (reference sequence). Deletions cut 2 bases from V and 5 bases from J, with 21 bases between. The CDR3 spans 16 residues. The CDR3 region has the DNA TGTGCCTGGAGTCCTGGGCGAATCAGAGGGGGGACTGAAGCTTTCTTT. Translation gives CAWSPGRIRGGTEAFF.

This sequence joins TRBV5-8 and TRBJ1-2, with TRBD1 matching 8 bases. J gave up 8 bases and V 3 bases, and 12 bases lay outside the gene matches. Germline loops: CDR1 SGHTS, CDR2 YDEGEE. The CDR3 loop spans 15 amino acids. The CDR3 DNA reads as TGTGCCAGCAGCTACCGGACAGGGCCAGTGAAGGGCTACACCTTC. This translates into CASSYRTGPVKGYTF.

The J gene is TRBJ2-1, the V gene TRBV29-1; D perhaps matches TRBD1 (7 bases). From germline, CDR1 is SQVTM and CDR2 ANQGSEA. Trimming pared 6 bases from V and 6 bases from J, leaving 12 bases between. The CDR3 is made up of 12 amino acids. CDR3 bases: TGCAGCGTCGCGGGACAGATCAATGAGCAGTTCTTC. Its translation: CSVAGQINEQFF.

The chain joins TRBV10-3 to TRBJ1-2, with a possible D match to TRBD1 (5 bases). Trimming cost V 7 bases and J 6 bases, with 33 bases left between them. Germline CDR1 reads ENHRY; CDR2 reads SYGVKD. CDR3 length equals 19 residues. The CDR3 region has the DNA TGTGCCATCATCGACCCCCGACAGTTCACGGGGCACTCGAAGGATGGCTACACCTTC. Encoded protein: CAIIDPRQFTGHSKDGYTF.

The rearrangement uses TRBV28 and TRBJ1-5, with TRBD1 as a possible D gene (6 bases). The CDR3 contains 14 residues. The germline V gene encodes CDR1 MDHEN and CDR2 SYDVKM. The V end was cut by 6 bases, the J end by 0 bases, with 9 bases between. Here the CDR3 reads CASRTGYSNQPQHF. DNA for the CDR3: TGTGCCAGCAGGACAGGCTATAGCAATCAGCCCCAGCATTTT.